This T cell receptor (beta chain) was documented in a study of patients and donors after allogeneic stem cell transplantation. There are a few counts of this clonotype. TCRdb re-called the RT-PCR reads with MiXCR, one entry per CDR3 protein. The repertoire has 800,000 to 1,000,000 distinct CDR3 sequences, approximately 19% of them found once; the top ten carry about 6%. The CDR3 runs 18 residues. J gave up 3 bases and V 1 base, and 12 bases lay outside the gene matches. From germline, CDR1 is SNHLY and CDR2 FYNNEI. The sequenced sample consisted of blood, either unsorted or a sorted T cell fraction (not recorded which). The gene calls are TRBV2 and TRBJ2-1, with 7 positions matching TRBD2. The clonotype was recovered from a human donor who was either an allogeneic HSCT recipient or a stem cell or donor lymphocyte infusion donor (not recorded which). It is not recorded whose cells these are; they may come from a transplant donor. CDR3 DNA sequence: TGTGCCAGCAGTGAAGGGGGTTGGCTAGCGGAGTTCTACAATGAGCAGTTCTTC. It specifies CASSEGGWLAEFYNEQFF.